The entry below describes one TCR beta chain. Only in-frame clones appear in the TCRdb table, and some are missing; sequencing was by immunoSEQ multiplex PCR. In the table there are just over 65,000 clones, 97% of which are singletons. This CDR3 spans 16 amino acids. The germline CDR1 and CDR2 sequences are SGHTA and FQGNSA. V lost 3 bases and J lost 0, with 12 bases in between. The sample comes from a study of cytomegalovirus exposure and HLA in healthy donors. This TCR derives from a woman under 30 in good health and CMV-seropositive. The sample was PBMCs. This chain links TRBV7-2 with TRBJ2-1; D is possibly TRBD2 (5 bases). The CDR3 nucleotides are TGTGCCAGCAGCTTTAAGGGCGGGCTCTCCTACAATGAGCAGTTCTTC. Protein: CASSFKGGLSYNEQFF.